This entry features one T cell receptor beta chain sequence. The count of this clone is one. This clone's antigen is unknown. Qualities for individual bases were not recorded, and no much larger clone is one base off. Participants in the prospective study were enrolled through a virtual design, were aged roughly 18 to 95 years, and lived in 20 to 30 United States geographic areas. To assign participants to cohorts, the prospective study relied on clinical history that participants themselves reported in a screening survey and a study questionnaire. Exposed participants had been in contact, within 2 weeks of entering the study, with a person who had a PCR-confirmed or clinician-diagnosed case of COVID-19. Mobile phlebotomists in the prospective study collected whole blood, serum and a nasopharyngeal or oropharyngeal swab from every participant. Prospective study participants could optionally give additional blood draws and questionnaires over an approximately two-month period. Blood samples from the prospective study were shipped frozen or at room temperature prior to DNA extraction.

From the germline V gene, CDR1 is SGDLS and CDR2 is YYNGEE. Trimming at the junction amounts to 1 base on V and 3 bases on J, and the germline ends lie 10 bases apart. Reading from cysteine to phenylalanine, the CDR3 counts 15 amino acids. CDR3 DNA only is kept here, 45 bases in frame from base 1. This entry comes from a study of blood T cell repertoires in COVID-19 (dated by TCRdb to the early 2020s). In the study overall: The collaborator samples originated in the United States, Italy and Spain and spanned the acute and convalescent phases of COVID-19. The material from the prospective study consisted of cDNA or gDNA derived from T cells, B-cell-depleted T cells, or PBMCs. Deeply sampled blood TCRbeta repertoires from subjects exposed to, actively infected with, or recovered from COVID-19 were included in the dataset. The repertoires were made available in a free public database intended to serve as a resource for research on the immune response to SARS-CoV-2. Samples came from the ongoing ImmuneRACE study (first 160 participants) plus 1,254 subjects from 6 global collaborators. The sample metadata nearly always contained a de-identified subject ID, COVID-19 status, age in years and sex. Where available, HLA class I and class II types were taken from metadata supplied by the sample provider and were not determined by assay-based typing.

Points the paper makes about the study in general: The amount of clinical and demographic metadata varied by source and participant and was provided uncurated.

TCRbeta CDR3 regions were amplified from genomic DNA using the immunoSEQ Assay, a bias-controlled multiplex PCR. From the authors' description of their analysis: Within the assay, amplification of reference gene primers was used to estimate how many nucleated cells each sample contained. To quantify the absolute abundance of each unique TCRbeta CDR3 rearrangement, sequence reads were collapsed and filtered. For each sample, productive Simpson clonality was calculated as the square root of Simpson's diversity index over productive rearrangements. The source is immuneACCESS, and TCRdb retained only in-frame sequences with V and J called. Part of the clones is not carried over; for the studies checked, unresolved V genes explain less than half of this, and the remainder is unexplained. D and trimming come from the DNA, and the V and J calls and clone size come from that table. The sample data list about 300,000 clones, and approximately 89% of these were observed just once. The top ten hold under 3.5% of the sample.

The chain links TRBV9 with TRBJ1-4, and the D gene may be TRBD1, 5 bases matching. The receptor's source is a woman aged 45-59 years who had been exposed to COVID-19. Sequences were obtained from PBMCs or T cells enriched from blood (not recorded which). The DNA is TGTGCCAGCAGCGTATCTCCAGGGTCTAATGAAAAACTGTTTTTT. It encodes CASSVSPGSNEKLFF.